The 26 T cell receptor beta chains given below trace back to one sample, sequenced in a study of OX40 agonist ivuxolimab in advanced cancers. Library method: the immunoSEQ multiplex PCR assay. Sourced from immuneACCESS, this table was stored by TCRdb with only in-frame sequences that have V and J called. A share of the clones is absent; for the studies checked, an unresolved V gene accounts for under half, and the remainder has no known explanation. Within this sample are around 150,000 clones, with about nine tenths of them counted one time only. The ten largest clones represent about 1% of the sample. The source material was CD4+ or CD8+ T cells sorted from blood, sampled in a trial of the OX40 agonist ivuxolimab. The receptor set was obtained from an adult with an advanced solid tumor such as melanoma, head and neck, liver or kidney cancer.

This clone has just a few counts. This chain joins TRBV4-3 and TRBJ2-1, with 8 bases identical to TRBD2. J gave up 5 bases and V 0 bases, and 9 bases lay outside the gene matches. There are 17 residues in the CDR3. CDR1 and CDR2 (germline): LGHNA, YSLEER. Here the CDR3 DNA reads TGCGCCAGCAGCCAAGATCCCCCGGGAGGGGGAAACAATGAGCAGTTCTTC. Residues: CASSQDPPGGGNNEQFF.

The V gene is TRBV19, the J gene TRBJ2-1; D gene unclear. Germline V gene lookup returns CDR1 LNHDA and CDR2 SQIVND (reference sequence). V lost 3 bases and J 9 bases, leaving 18 bases between the germline ends. CDR3 size: 15 residues. In nucleotides, the CDR3 is TGTGCCAGTAGTATCATGACGCTGGGTGGCGCTGAGCAGTTCTTC. Translation gives CASSIMTLGGAEQFF.

The genes are TRBV7-9 and TRBJ1-1; a possible D gene is TRBD1 (6 bases). Per the germline V gene, CDR1 is SEHNR and CDR2 is FQNEAQ (reference sequence). The CDR3 runs 13 residues. Trimming removed 5 bases at V and 1 base at J, with 8 bases between. CDR3 DNA sequence: TGTGCCAGCAGCCCGACAGGGAACACTGAAGCTTTCTTT. Encoded protein: CASSPTGNTEAFF. The whole variable domain, remainder taken from reference TRBV7-9 and TRBJ1-1, is DTGVSQNPRHKITKRGQNVTFRCDPISEHNRLYWYRQTLGQGPEFLTYFQNEAQLEKSRLLSDRFSAERPKGSFSTLEIQRTEQGDSAMYLCASSPTGNTEAFFGQGTRLTVV.

The rearrangement links TRBV6-4 to TRBJ2-5; tentatively, D is TRBD1 (6 bases). The J call may not be correct, given that the DNA end is closer to TRBJ2-7. The CDR3 loop spans 11 amino acids. Germline CDR1 reads MRHNA; CDR2 reads SNTAGT. Here the CDR3 DNA reads TGTGCCGGAAGACAGGAGTACGAGCAGTACTTC. This sequence encodes CAGRQEYEQYF.

The V and J genes are TRBV5-4 and TRBJ2-1; 9 bases map to TRBD2. The CDR3 consists of 15 residues. The V segment lost 4 bases and the J segment 4 bases; nucleotides outside the gene matches: 6. The germline V gene encodes CDR1 SGHNT and CDR2 YYREEE (reference sequence). The CDR3 protein is CASSPASGNYNEQFF. The CDR3 bases are TGTGCCAGCAGCCCCGCTAGCGGGAATTACAATGAGCAGTTCTTC.

This sequence joins TRBV28 and TRBJ2-7; D is undetermined. Germline V gives CDR1 MDHEN, CDR2 SYDVKM. The CDR3 is 17 residues long. Trimming cost V 3 bases and J 0 bases, with 18 bases left between them. The CDR3 DNA reads as TGTGCCAGCAGTTTCTCCCACTCCAGGCCCAGCTCCTACGAGCAGTACTTC. Amino acid sequence: CASSFSHSRPSSYEQYF. Complete variable domain (other parts from reference TRBV28 and TRBJ2-7): DVKVTQSSRYLVKRTGEKVFLECVQDMDHENMFWYRQDPGLGLRLIYFSYDVKMKEKGDIPEGYSVSREKKERFSLILESASTNQTSMYLCASSFSHSRPSSYEQYFGPGTRLTVT.

The rearrangement uses TRBV25-1 and TRBJ1-6, with TRBD1 as a possible D gene (5 bases). The CDR3 consists of 15 residues. Germline values: CDR1 MGHDK, CDR2 SYGVNS. V was cut by 8 bases and J by 7 bases, with 18 bases left in between. In nucleotides, the CDR3 is TGTGCCAGCTCCCGGGACTCCCTAGGGAATTCACCCCTCCACTTT. The encoded protein is CASSRDSLGNSPLHF.

The rearrangement joins TRBV27 to TRBJ2-5, with TRBD2 matching over 9 bases. Germline V CDR1 and CDR2: MNHEY, SMNVEV (reference sequence). The ends lost 5 bases at V and 1 base at J; junction bases unmatched: 2. The CDR3 sequence is 14 residues long. DNA of the CDR3: TGTGCCAGCAGTAAACTAGCGGGCCAAGAGACCCAGTACTTC. It specifies CASSKLAGQETQYF.

CDR3 protein: CACGQGPNQPQHF. The CDR3 nucleotides read TGTGCCTGCGGACAGGGGCCTAATCAGCCCCAGCATTTT. The J gene is TRBJ1-5, the V gene TRBV30, with 9 bases fitting TRBD1. The germline V gene has CDR1 GTSNPN and CDR2 SVGIG (reference sequence). The junction had 4 bases not matched to a gene; V was cut back by 6 bases and J by 4 bases. The CDR3 runs to 13 residues. Full variable domain (outside the CDR3, taken from reference TRBV30 and TRBJ1-5): SQTIHQWPATLVQPVGSPLSLECTVEGTSNPNLYWYRQAAGRGLQLLFYSVGIGQISSEVPQNLSASRPQDRQFILSSKKLLLSDSGFYLCACGQGPNQPQHFGDGTRLSIL.

The CDR3 spells CASTLSHGGARQAFF. As DNA, the CDR3 is TGTGCCAGCACCCTCTCTCACGGGGGAGCCAGACAAGCTTTCTTT. The chain couples TRBV11-1 to TRBJ1-1, with D perhaps matching TRBD1 (5 bases). The length of the CDR3 is 15 residues. V lost 7 bases and J 9 bases, leaving 24 bases between the germline ends. Per the germline V gene, CDR1 is SGHAT and CDR2 is FQDESV (reference sequence). The whole variable domain, filled in from reference TRBV11-1 and TRBJ1-1, reads EAEVAQSPRYKITEKSQAVAFWCDPISGHATLYWYRQILGQGPELLVQFQDESVVDDSQLPKDRFSAERLKGVDSTLKIQPAELGDSAMYLCASTLSHGGARQAFFGQGTRLTVV.

The chain has TRBV10-3 and TRBJ2-6, with 7 bases matching TRBD2. The V gene's germline CDR1 is ENHRY and CDR2 SYGVKD. CDR3 length: 15 amino acids. Trimming removed 5 bases from V and 0 bases from J; junction bases left unmatched: 1. CDR3 loop: CAISLAGSGANVLTF. The CDR3 bases are TGTGCCATCAGTTTAGCGGGCTCTGGGGCCAACGTCCTGACTTTC.

This clone came up a few times. This chain connects TRBV4-3 to TRBJ1-5; D is undetermined. This CDR3 is 13 amino acids long. Germline loops: CDR1 LGHNA, CDR2 YSLEER. V was clipped by 0 bases and J by 7 bases, with 7 bases between them. The CDR3 protein is CASSQDRGQPQHF. In nucleotides, the CDR3 is TGCGCCAGCAGCCAAGATCGGGGACAGCCCCAGCATTTT.

The rearrangement joins TRBV18 to TRBJ1-1, with D hard to call. The CDR3 extends over 13 amino acids. Germline CDR1 is KGHSH and CDR2 is LQKENI. The germline V and J ends were trimmed by 5 bases and 6 bases, with 13 bases remaining between them. This CDR3 is CASSRDPDAEAFF. CDR3 nucleotide sequence: TGTGCCAGCTCAAGAGACCCTGACGCTGAAGCTTTCTTT.

The genes are TRBV29-1 and TRBJ2-3, with 8 bases matching TRBD1. The V and J ends lost 7 bases and 0 bases, in that order; junction bases with no gene match: 3. Germline assignment: CDR1 SQVTM and CDR2 ANQGSEA. The length of the CDR3 is 13 residues. Here the CDR3 reads CSARDRSTDTQYF. The CDR3 coding sequence is TGCAGCGCAAGGGACAGGAGCACAGATACGCAGTATTTT.

The gene calls are TRBV7-9 and TRBJ2-7; D is possibly TRBD2 (5 bases). This CDR3 comprises 14 residues. CDR1 is SEHNR and CDR2 is FQNEAQ in the germline V gene (reference sequence). Trimming pared 5 bases from V and 6 bases from J, leaving 17 bases between. The CDR3: CASSGRDLAGEQYF. The DNA of the CDR3 is TGTGCCAGCAGCGGCCGGGATCTCGCTGGCGAGCAGTACTTC. Full variable domain (remainder filled in from reference TRBV7-9 and TRBJ2-7): DTGVSQNPRHKITKRGQNVTFRCDPISEHNRLYWYRQTLGQGPEFLTYFQNEAQLEKSRLLSDRFSAERPKGSFSTLEIQRTEQGDSAMYLCASSGRDLAGEQYFGPGTRLTVT.

This chain links TRBV15 with TRBJ2-1, with 11 bases that match TRBD2. Germline CDR1 LNHNV, CDR2 YYDKDF (reference sequence). Losses at the gene ends were 0 bases for V and 6 bases for J; bases not matched to a gene: 7. This CDR3 is built from 17 residues. The CDR3 here is CATSREVWLAGGNEQFF. CDR3 sequence (DNA): TGTGCCACCAGCAGAGAGGTTTGGCTAGCGGGAGGCAATGAGCAGTTCTTC.

The chain is built from TRBV25-1 and TRBJ1-2, with D perhaps matching TRBD1 (5 bases). The germline gives CDR1 MGHDK, CDR2 SYGVNS. The CDR3 loop spans 13 amino acids. V was trimmed by 7 bases and J by 8 bases, leaving 17 bases between them. CDR3 sequence: CASKGLRVDGYTF. The CDR3 nucleotides are TGTGCCAGCAAGGGACTAAGGGTCGACGGCTACACCTTC.

V usage is TRBV19 and J usage is TRBJ2-7; D unclear. Germline loops: CDR1 LNHDA, CDR2 SQIVND (reference sequence). The CDR3 length is 15 residues. Trimming removed 0 bases from V and 2 bases from J, with 11 bases in between. CDR3 coding DNA: TGTGCCAGTAGTATAGACCATCCAAGGACCTACGAGCAGTACTTC. Amino acid sequence: CASSIDHPRTYEQYF.

This chain connects TRBV27 to TRBJ2-5; 8 bases map to TRBD2. This CDR3 is built from 14 residues. V gave up 8 bases and J gave up 9 bases; unmatched junction bases: 14. Germline lookup yields CDR1 MNHEY and CDR2 SMNVEV (reference sequence). The CDR3 bases are TGTGCCAGCTCGGATGCGGGAGGATTGAGGCCCCAGTACTTC. Translated: CASSDAGGLRPQYF.

The chain joins TRBV5-1 to TRBJ2-2, with 10 bases fitting TRBD1. CDR3 length: 16 residues. V shed 5 bases, J shed 6 bases, and the junction held 10 bases outside the gene matches. Per germline, CDR1 SGHRS and CDR2 YFSETQ. In DNA form, the CDR3 reads TGCGCCAGCAGGGGGAGACAGGGGGCGCTTCCCGGGGAGCTGTTTTTT. This encodes CASRGRQGALPGELFF.

The chain is built from TRBV25-1 and TRBJ1-2; no reliable D call. V was shortened by 6 bases and J by 0 bases, with 11 bases between the two germline ends. Germline values: CDR1 MGHDK, CDR2 SYGVNS. CDR3 length: 14 residues. The CDR3 is CASSVPGANYGYTF. CDR3 sequence (DNA): TGTGCCAGCAGCGTCCCGGGAGCTAACTATGGCTACACCTTC.

This chain uses TRBV2 with TRBJ1-4; a weak D match, TRBD1 (5 bases). Germline V lookup: CDR1 SNHLY, CDR2 FYNNEI. V was shortened by 6 bases and J by 7 bases, with 12 bases between the two germline ends. This CDR3 has 13 residues. CDR3 loop: CASRTTASEKLFF. CDR3 sequence (DNA): TGTGCCAGCAGGACGACAGCGTCTGAAAAACTGTTTTTT. Looking up the rest from reference TRBV2 and TRBJ1-4 gives the full variable domain: EPEVTQTPSHQVTQMGQEVILRCVPISNHLYFYWYRQILGQKVEFLVSFYNNEISEKSEIFDDQFSVERPDGSNFTLKIRSTKLEDSAMYFCASRTTASEKLFFGSGTQLSVL.

The V gene is TRBV9, the J gene TRBJ2-3; no clear D. CDR3 length: 14 amino acids. Germline CDR1 is SGDLS and CDR2 is YYNGEE. The V gene lost 0 bases and the J gene lost 2 bases, with 7 bases spanning the gap. The CDR3 DNA reads as TGTGCCAGCAGCGTAGAGTGGTACACAGATACGCAGTATTTT. It codes for CASSVEWYTDTQYF.

V gene TRBV27 combines with J gene TRBJ2-1; D remains unclear. Trimming cost V 6 bases and J 2 bases, with 11 bases left between them. The CDR3 covers 14 residues. Per the germline V gene, CDR1 is MNHEY and CDR2 is SMNVEV (reference sequence). CDR3 residues: CASRGVSPYNEQFF. The CDR3 DNA reads TGTGCCAGCAGGGGCGTTTCCCCCTACAATGAGCAGTTCTTC.

The chain couples TRBV7-9 to TRBJ2-7, with D perhaps TRBD1 (5 bases). The V end was cut by 4 bases, the J end by 6 bases, with 13 bases between. The CDR3 covers 13 residues. Per germline, CDR1 SEHNR and CDR2 FQNEAQ (reference sequence). The CDR3 nucleotides read TGTGCCAGCAGCTCTCACCAGGGCAGCGAGCAGTACTTC. Translating gives CASSSHQGSEQYF.

V usage is TRBV7-8 and J usage is TRBJ1-1; a possible D gene is TRBD1 (5 bases). Germline V lookup: CDR1 SGHVS, CDR2 FQNEAQ. V lost 4 bases, J lost 0 bases, and 24 bases lay in between. This CDR3 has 19 residues. This CDR3 reads CASSYLKTPGLIMNTEAFF. CDR3 sequence (DNA): TGTGCCAGCAGCTACTTAAAGACACCGGGACTGATCATGAACACTGAAGCTTTCTTT.